The 21 T cell receptor beta chains in this list originate from one sample, sequenced in a study of Graves' ophthalmopathy and Graves' hyperthyroidism. The authors amplified TCR beta CDR3 regions from RNA transcripts. Second-round multiplex PCR came after a first-round RT-PCR that employed HTBI primers. MiXCR, run by TCRdb on the multiplex PCR reads, gives a single entry per CDR3 protein. Of about 370,000 distinct CDR3 sequences in the sample, about a sixth are singletons; the top ten hold 2% to 2.5%. The sample consisted of peripheral blood. These receptors came from an adult woman with stable Graves' hyperthyroidism.

V and J are TRBV6-1 and TRBJ2-7; 10 positions match TRBD2. J gave up 3 bases and V 6 bases, and 14 bases lay outside the gene matches. The germline V gene has CDR1 MNHNS and CDR2 SASEGT. The CDR3 loop spans 17 amino acids. DNA of the CDR3: TGTGCCAGCAGCCCGCCGGGACTAGCGATCGATATCTACGAGCAGTACTTC. Protein: CASSPPGLAIDIYEQYF.

This clonotype was seen many times. The chain employs TRBV6-5 and TRBJ1-2, with TRBD1 identical over 9 bases. The CDR3 is 16 residues long. The germline V gene has CDR1 MNHEY and CDR2 SVGAGI. Germline trimming cut 1 base from V and 4 bases from J; bases unmatched to any gene: 7. The CDR3 reads CASSYWSKQGAYGYTF. The CDR3 coding sequence is TGTGCCAGCAGTTACTGGTCCAAACAGGGGGCCTATGGCTACACCTTC.

There are many counts of this clonotype. The V and J genes are TRBV20-1 and TRBJ1-6; 8 bases align to TRBD1. This CDR3 spans 14 amino acids. Unmatched junction bases numbered 5, after V lost 3 bases and J lost 7 bases. Germline CDR1 DFQATT, CDR2 SNEGSKA (reference sequence). Written as DNA, the CDR3 is TGCAGTGCTAGGGGGGGACAGGAGAATTCACCCCTCCACTTT. As protein: CSARGGQENSPLHF.

This clonotype has more than one count but fewer than ten. Since a much larger clone is just one base distant, this may be a read error. The V and J genes are TRBV6-2 or TRBV6-3 and TRBJ2-7; unclear D gene. The CDR3 extends over 10 amino acids. Looked up from germline, CDR1 is MNHEY and CDR2 is SVGEGT. V was clipped by 8 bases and J by 0 bases, with 2 bases between them. DNA for the CDR3: TGTGCCAGCGCCTCCTACGAGCAGTACTTC. Translating gives CASASYEQYF.

Ten or more counts support this clonotype. The genes are TRBV20-1 and TRBJ2-7; D uncertain. The CDR3 covers 12 residues. Trimming shortened V by 6 bases and J by 4 bases, and 13 bases separated the two germline ends. Germline CDR1 is DFQATT and CDR2 is SNEGSKA (reference sequence). The CDR3 protein is CSARTDWYEQYF. Here the CDR3 DNA reads TGCAGTGCCCGAACTGACTGGTACGAGCAGTACTTC.

There are many counts of this clonotype. This rearrangement joins TRBV5-1 to TRBJ1-1; 9 bases line up with TRBD1. Germline CDR1 SGHRS, CDR2 YFSETQ. The J segment lost 4 bases and the V segment lost 4 bases, leaving 5 bases of the junction unmatched. The CDR3 has 14 amino acids. The CDR3 coding sequence is TGCGCCAGCAGCGAACAGGGGGCCGGCACTGAAGCTTTCTTT. It is translated as CASSEQGAGTEAFF.

This clonotype occurred once. This sequence may be a read error, since a much larger clone differs from it by one base. The limits of the CDR3 on the DNA are not certain, so only TCRdb's listed CDR3 is given. The V call is TRBV29-1, the J call TRBJ1-1. The germline V gene encodes CDR1 SQVTM and CDR2 ANQGSEA. From its first to its last residue, the CDR3 has 13 amino acids. This CDR3 reads CSVGTGTNTEACF.

In this sample, this clonotype turned up many times. The rearrangement joins TRBV20-1 to TRBJ2-5, with 9 bases that match TRBD2. This CDR3 is 12 amino acids long. In germline, CDR1 is DFQATT, CDR2 SNEGSKA (reference sequence). J lost 9 bases, V lost 5 bases, and 7 bases had no gene match. In nucleotides, the CDR3 is TGCAGTGCTTTTAGCGGGAGTCTGCCCCAGTACTTC. It codes for CSAFSGSLPQYF.

Many counts were recorded for this clonotype. The chain employs TRBV11-2 and TRBJ2-5; D is perhaps TRBD2 (5 bases). Trimming left V 3 bases short and J 4 bases short, with 15 bases between. This CDR3 region has 15 residues. From germline, CDR1 is SGHAT and CDR2 FQNNGV. The chain's CDR3 is CASSFHWGGLETQYF. CDR3 bases: TGTGCCAGCAGCTTCCATTGGGGTGGACTAGAGACCCAGTACTTC.

This clonotype was seen a handful of times. This could be a read error, since a much larger clone is one nucleotide away. The chain employs TRBV20-1 and TRBJ1-6; D remains ambiguous. The germline CDR1 and CDR2 sequences are DFQATT and SNEGSKA (reference sequence). The CDR3 totals 13 residues. CDR3 sequence reads: CSAPGGVNSHLHF. The DNA for the CDR3 is TGCAGTGCCCCCGGCGGTGTAAATTCACACCTCCACTTT.

CDR3 region: CASSLNAPGNSPLHF. The CDR3 nucleotides read TGTGCCAGCAGCTTAAACGCCCCGGGGAATTCACCCCTCCACTTT. The genes are TRBV7-2 and TRBJ1-6; the D is unclear. The CDR3 length is 15 residues. V was clipped by 2 bases and J by 7 bases, with 12 bases between them. Germline V gene data show CDR1 as SGHTA and CDR2 as FQGNSA. The full variable domain, completed using reference TRBV7-2 and TRBJ1-6, is GAGVSQSPSNKVTEKGKDVELRCDPISGHTALYWYRQSLGQGLEFLIYFQGNSAPDKSGLPSDRFSAERTGGSVSTLTIQRTQQEDSAVYLCASSLNAPGNSPLHFGNGTRLTVT.

Ten or more counts support this clonotype. CDR3: CASSLVGSLSYNEQFF. CDR3 coding DNA: TGTGCCAGCAGTTTGGTAGGGTCCCTCTCTTACAATGAGCAGTTCTTC. V gene TRBV12-3 or TRBV12-4 combines with J gene TRBJ2-1; no definite D call. The CDR3 is made up of 16 amino acids. Trimming took off 3 bases at V and 4 bases at J, with 16 bases between the two ends.

This clonotype was observed many times. This chain joins TRBV12-5 and TRBJ1-5, with 7 bases fitting TRBD1. With V trimmed by 5 bases and J by 1 base, 5 bases remained unmatched. The germline V gene has CDR1 LGHNT and CDR2 FRNRAP. The CDR3 totals 15 residues. The CDR3 nucleotides are TGTGCTAGTGGTGCAGGGGGAAAGAGCAATCAGCCCCAGCATTTT. Its translation: CASGAGGKSNQPQHF.

This clonotype was observed a handful of times. The chain uses TRBV20-1 and TRBJ1-5; 10 bases agree with TRBD1. Germline CDR1 and CDR2: DFQATT and SNEGSKA (reference sequence). Trimming took 3 bases from V and 0 from J; bases not matched to a gene: 8. The CDR3 spans 17 residues. CDR3 nucleotides: TGCAGTGCTAGCGAGACAGGGGGCTCATATAGCAATCAGCCCCAGCATTTT. Protein: CSASETGGSYSNQPQHF.

This clonotype has a count of ten or more. The rearrangement links TRBV19 to TRBJ2-7; 14 bases match TRBD2. Losses at the gene ends were 10 bases for V and 3 bases for J; bases not matched to a gene: 8. The CDR3 is 15 residues long. The germline V gene encodes CDR1 LNHDA and CDR2 SQIVND (reference sequence). CDR3 DNA sequence: TGTGCCACCGCCCCTGGGACTAGCGGGAGCTACGAGCAGTACTTC. Translation: CATAPGTSGSYEQYF.

This clonotype occurred many times. The chain employs TRBV19 and TRBJ2-2; no clear D gene. The CDR3 is made up of 12 amino acids. Germline CDR1 is LNHDA and CDR2 is SQIVND (reference sequence). V gave up 4 bases and J gave up 8 bases, with 8 bases separating them. Here the CDR3 DNA reads TGTGCCAGTAGTAGCCTTGTGGGGGAGCTGTTTTTT. It encodes CASSSLVGELFF.

There are a few counts of this clonotype. Just one base apart from a much larger clone, this may be a read error. The chain links TRBV6-2 or TRBV6-3 to TRBJ2-2; D is possibly TRBD2 (10 bases). Germline lookup yields CDR1 MNHEY and CDR2 SVGEGT. CDR3 length: 20 amino acids. CDR3 nucleotide sequence: TGTGCCAGCAGTCCCCGGGACAGGGATAGCGGGAGGCCTCACACCGGGGGGCTGTTTTTT. As protein: CASSPRDRDSGRPHTGGLFF.

The sample holds many counts of this clonotype. J is TRBJ2-7 and V is TRBV6-2 or TRBV6-3, with D tentatively TRBD1 or TRBD2 (5 bases each). Germline CDR1 is MNHEY and CDR2 is SVGEGT. The CDR3 has 15 residues. Trimming stripped 2 bases from V and 6 bases from J, with 17 bases between. The CDR3 is CASSYPGTESGEQYF. DNA of the CDR3: TGTGCCAGCAGTTACCCCGGGACGGAGAGCGGCGAGCAGTACTTC.

In its sample, this clonotype was seen many times. This chain links TRBV19 with TRBJ2-7; no reliable D call. This CDR3 has 14 residues. The germline V gene has CDR1 LNHDA and CDR2 SQIVND (reference sequence). With 0 bases removed from V and 5 bases from J, the gap between germline ends came to 11 bases. The CDR3 sequence is CASSIEGSIHEQYF. In nucleotides, the CDR3 is TGTGCCAGTAGTATAGAGGGCTCCATCCACGAGCAGTACTTC.

This clonotype was counted a few times. This rearrangement joins TRBV19 to TRBJ1-5; possibly TRBD1 for D (5 bases). V shed 5 bases and J shed 0 bases, with 17 bases lying between them. Per germline, CDR1 LNHDA and CDR2 SQIVND (reference sequence). The CDR3 is made up of 17 amino acids. The CDR3 coding sequence is TGTGCCAGTAGTCCCGATCCCGGGACCTTTAGCAATCAGCCCCAGCATTTT. Residues: CASSPDPGTFSNQPQHF.

This clonotype has a handful of counts. The chain employs TRBV5-1 and TRBJ1-5; TRBD1 matches at 8 bases. Germline V gene lookup returns CDR1 SGHRS and CDR2 YFSETQ. The V segment lost 4 bases and the J segment 5 bases; nucleotides outside the gene matches: 8. The CDR3 is made up of 15 amino acids. The CDR3 DNA follows: TGCGCCAGCAGCCAACCGGGACAGGTGGATCAGCCCCAGCATTTT. Amino acid sequence: CASSQPGQVDQPQHF. The full variable domain, its missing parts supplied by reference TRBV5-1 and TRBJ1-5, is KAGVTQTPRYLIKTRGQQVTLSCSPISGHRSVSWYQQTPGQGLQFLFEYFSETQRNKGNFPGRFSGRQFSNSRSEMNVSTLELGDSALYLCASSQPGQVDQPQHFGDGTRLSIL.